This passage covers 32 T cell receptor beta chains from one sample sequenced in a study of Graves' ophthalmopathy and Graves' hyperthyroidism. RNA transcripts were the source from which TCR beta CDR3 regions were amplified. An opening RT-PCR round employed HTBI primers and preceded a second-round multiplex PCR. One entry per CDR3 protein results from TCRdb running MiXCR on the multiplex PCR reads. Among about 590,000 distinct CDR3 sequences listed, roughly 40% were seen once. Source material: peripheral blood or thyroid tissue (not recorded which). The receptors here all came from an adult man with Graves' hyperthyroidism.

The V gene is TRBV20-1, the J gene TRBJ2-1; TRBD2 matches at 13 bases. The J call may be incorrect, as the DNA end agrees better with TRBJ2-7. The CDR3 sequence is 17 residues long. From germline, CDR1 is DFQATT and CDR2 SNEGSKA (reference sequence). The CDR3, as DNA: TGCAGTGCTAGGGGACTAGCGGGACGGAGCTCCTACAATGAGCAGTACTTC. Amino acid sequence: CSARGLAGRSSYNEQYF.

In its sample, this clonotype was seen many times. The V and J genes are TRBV20-1 and TRBJ2-7; 7 nucleotides line up with TRBD2. V lost 3 bases, J lost 2 bases, and 13 bases stayed unmatched. The length of the CDR3 is 16 residues. Germline V lookup: CDR1 DFQATT, CDR2 SNEGSKA (reference sequence). The DNA of the CDR3 is TGCAGTGCTAGTTCCGGGCGGGCGGGAGAAACCTACGAGCAGTACTTC. It specifies CSASSGRAGETYEQYF.

The chain recombines TRBV5-1 with TRBJ1-2; D gene uncertain. CDR3 size: 14 residues. Germline CDR1 SGHRS, CDR2 YFSETQ. V was clipped by 0 bases and J by 3 bases, with 9 bases between them. CDR3 coding DNA: TGCGCCAGCAGCTTGGGACTAGCGGACTATGGCTACACCTTC. Amino acid sequence: CASSLGLADYGYTF. Together with reference TRBV5-1 and TRBJ1-2, the CDR3 gives the full variable domain: KAGVTQTPRYLIKTRGQQVTLSCSPISGHRSVSWYQQTPGQGLQFLFEYFSETQRNKGNFPGRFSGRQFSNSRSEMNVSTLELGDSALYLCASSLGLADYGYTFGSGTRLTVV.

V gene TRBV24-1 combines with J gene TRBJ2-1; D possibly uses TRBD1 or TRBD2 (6 bases each). Trimming shortened V by 2 bases and J by 8 bases, and 18 bases separated the two germline ends. CDR1 and CDR2 (germline): KGHDR, SFDVKD. The CDR3 totals 16 residues. The CDR3 spells CATSDSPGLGGYEQFF. CDR3 sequence (DNA): TGTGCCACCAGTGATTCCCCGGGGCTAGGGGGGTATGAGCAGTTCTTC.

This sequence joins TRBV24-1 and TRBJ2-1, with D perhaps TRBD1 (6 bases). Germline loops: CDR1 KGHDR, CDR2 SFDVKD. Trimming shortened V by 5 bases and J by 0 bases, and 13 bases separated the two germline ends. The CDR3 loop spans 16 amino acids. CDR3 region: CATSAIQGSSYNEQFF. CDR3 coding DNA: TGTGCCACCAGTGCAATACAGGGTAGCTCCTACAATGAGCAGTTCTTC.

The table lists this clonotype with many counts. The chain links TRBV3-1 to TRBJ2-5; no clear D gene. The CDR3 is made up of 15 amino acids. V was clipped by 1 base and J by 1 base, with 10 bases between them. CDR1 and CDR2 from the germline V gene are LGHDT and YNNKEL (reference sequence). CDR3 sequence (DNA): TGTGCCAGCAGCCAAGTCTTTGGACCCCAAGAGACCCAGTACTTC. Protein: CASSQVFGPQETQYF.

This clonotype was observed many times. The V and J genes are TRBV5-5 and TRBJ2-5; D possibly corresponds to TRBD2 (6 bases). The CDR3 loop spans 14 amino acids. Trimming took 4 bases from V and 5 from J, leaving 15 bases between them. Germline V gives CDR1 SGHKS, CDR2 YYEKEE (reference sequence). CDR3 in amino acids: CASSPPVAVETQYF. The CDR3 DNA reads as TGTGCCAGCAGCCCGCCAGTAGCGGTGGAGACCCAGTACTTC.

This clonotype has a count of ten or more. The chain links TRBV6-5 to TRBJ1-5; weak D call: TRBD1 (5 bases). Trimming took off 8 bases at V and 1 base at J, with 9 bases between the two ends. Germline-derived CDR1 and CDR2 are MNHEY and SVGAGI. This CDR3 contains 13 residues. As DNA, the CDR3 is TGTGCCAGCTCGGGACGGAGCAATCAGCCCCAGCATTTT. Protein product: CASSGRSNQPQHF.

This clonotype has more than one count but fewer than ten. The rearrangement joins TRBV9 to TRBJ1-1, with 7 bases that match TRBD1. Germline V gene lookup returns CDR1 SGDLS and CDR2 YYNGEE. Trimming at V came to 3 bases and at J to 11 bases, leaving 10 bases not matched to a gene. The CDR3 runs to 13 residues. The DNA for the CDR3 is TGTGCCAGCAGCGGGGGGACAGTTGGGTCGGCTTTCTTT. Amino acid sequence: CASSGGTVGSAFF.

The chain carries TRBV7-2 and TRBJ1-3; 10 bases align to TRBD1. CDR1 SGHTA and CDR2 FQGNSA come from the germline V gene. V trimming: 0 bases; J trimming: 3 bases; junction bases outside the gene matches: 11. The CDR3 has 19 amino acids. As DNA, the CDR3 is TGTGCCAGCAGCTTAGCCTGCCATCTGACAGGGGGCAGTGGAAACACCATATATTTT. Protein sequence: CASSLACHLTGGSGNTIYF.

The chain has TRBV10-3 and TRBJ1-1; D remains unclear. V was cut by 6 bases and J by 0 bases, with 11 bases left in between. Germline V lookup: CDR1 ENHRY, CDR2 SYGVKD. The CDR3 contains 14 residues. The CDR3 nucleotides are TGTGCCATCAGCCAGTCCTTCATGAACACTGAAGCTTTCTTT. Translation gives CAISQSFMNTEAFF.

This clonotype was counted many times. The V call is TRBV29-1, the J call TRBJ2-5, with 9 bases lining up with TRBD1. Per the germline V gene, CDR1 is SQVTM and CDR2 is ANQGSEA. The length of the CDR3 is 13 residues. Trimming took 3 bases from V and 6 from J; bases not matched to a gene: 5. The CDR3 DNA follows: TGCAGCGTTGAGGGACAGGGCCTTAAGACCCAGTACTTC. Its translation: CSVEGQGLKTQYF.

CDR3 sequence: CASSGRHNEQYF. The CDR3 nucleotides read TGTGCCAGCAGCGGTAGACACAATGAGCAGTACTTC. J is TRBJ2-7 and V is TRBV9, with no clear D. The germline V and J ends were trimmed by 3 bases and 7 bases, with 11 bases remaining between them. The CDR3 has 12 residues. Germline V gene sequence: CDR1 SGDLS, CDR2 YYNGEE.

The sample holds a few counts of this clonotype. The rearrangement links TRBV5-4 to TRBJ2-5; TRBD1 matches at 9 bases. Trimming took 1 base from V and 5 from J; bases not matched to a gene: 9. Germline V CDR1 and CDR2: SGHNT, YYREEE (reference sequence). This CDR3 is built from 16 residues. CDR3 sequence: CASSLMGGQGLETQYF. For the CDR3, the DNA is TGTGCCAGCAGCTTGATGGGTGGACAGGGGTTGGAGACCCAGTACTTC.

Worth noting for this clonotype: A clone one base away is much larger, so this may be a read error. The chain joins TRBV5-1 to TRBJ1-1; TRBD1 aligns across 8 bases. The germline V gene has CDR1 SGHRS and CDR2 YFSETQ. V gave up 4 bases and J gave up 6 bases; unmatched junction bases: 8. The CDR3 totals 14 residues. The DNA of the CDR3 is TGCGCCAGCAGCAGGGGACAGGACGACGCTGAAGCTTTCTTT. Translated: CASSRGQDDAEAFF.

A remark on this clonotype: A much more abundant neighbour one base away suggests this may be a read error. This chain links TRBV9 with TRBJ2-5; D unclear. The CDR3 covers 16 residues. The germline gives CDR1 SGDLS, CDR2 YYNGEE. V lost 4 bases, J lost 5 bases, and 21 bases lay in between. For the CDR3, the DNA is TGTGCCAGCAGCCAAGGTCGGGCACTTTATGCGGAGACCCAGTACTTC. Translating gives CASSQGRALYAETQYF.

This chain joins TRBV2 and TRBJ2-3; D call uncertain. From germline, CDR1 is SNHLY and CDR2 FYNNEI. The length of the CDR3 is 15 residues. The germline V and J ends were trimmed by 6 bases and 0 bases, with 13 bases remaining between them. The DNA of the CDR3 is TGTGCCAGCAGCGCTAGGGCCGTTAGCACAGATACGCAGTATTTT. It translates to CASSARAVSTDTQYF.

The rearrangement links TRBV12-3 or TRBV12-4 to TRBJ1-4, with TRBD1 matching over 8 bases. This CDR3 spans 17 amino acids. Germline trimming cut 5 bases from V and 6 bases from J; bases unmatched to any gene: 14. CDR3 sequence (DNA): TGTGCCAGCAGTCGCCAAGGCACAGGGGGATTGGATGAAAAACTGTTTTTT. Its protein product is CASSRQGTGGLDEKLFF.

The chain carries TRBV20-1 and TRBJ2-2; perhaps TRBD1 as D (7 bases). The CDR3 totals 16 residues. CDR1 is DFQATT and CDR2 is SNEGSKA in the germline V gene (reference sequence). V was clipped by 6 bases and J by 1 base, with 18 bases between them. The CDR3 loop is CSAHQGGHWNTGELFF. The CDR3 bases are TGCAGTGCCCACCAGGGGGGACACTGGAACACCGGGGAGCTGTTTTTT.

This clonotype was observed many times. The chain joins TRBV5-8 to TRBJ1-2; 9 positions match TRBD1. V dropped 3 bases and J dropped 5; count of bases not matched to a gene: 11. The CDR3 totals 16 residues. Germline V gene lookup returns CDR1 SGHTS and CDR2 YDEGEE. The CDR3 DNA reads TGTGCCAGCAGCTATTCAATCAGGACAGGGGATTATGGCTACACCTTC. Protein product: CASSYSIRTGDYGYTF.

This clonotype turned up a few times. This rearrangement joins TRBV2 to TRBJ2-5; TRBD2 matches at 9 bases. Germline V gene lookup returns CDR1 SNHLY and CDR2 FYNNEI. The CDR3 loop spans 13 amino acids. After removal of 9 bases from V and 5 bases from J, the junction contained 7 bases not matched to a gene. CDR3 amino acids: CASYLSGRETQYF. The CDR3, as DNA: TGTGCCAGTTACCTCAGCGGGAGGGAGACCCAGTACTTC.

This clonotype was detected many times. This chain connects TRBV19 to TRBJ2-7, with TRBD1 as a possible D gene (5 bases). V was shortened by 3 bases and J by 2 bases, with 14 bases between the two germline ends. This CDR3 spans 15 amino acids. Germline V gene data show CDR1 as LNHDA and CDR2 as SQIVND (reference sequence). The chain's CDR3 is CASSITRHRTYEQYF. The CDR3 DNA sequence: TGTGCCAGTAGTATTACCCGTCACAGGACCTACGAGCAGTACTTC. The full variable domain, in which reference TRBV19 and TRBJ2-7 provide the parts outside the CDR3, is DGGITQSPKYLFRKEGQNVTLSCEQNLNHDAMYWYRQDPGQGLRLIYYSQIVNDFQKGDIAEGYSVSREKKESFPLTVTSAQKNPTAFYLCASSITRHRTYEQYFGPGTRLTVT.

J is TRBJ2-3 and V is TRBV7-9; D is tentatively TRBD1 or TRBD2 (6 bases each). CDR3 size: 17 residues. The V gene's germline CDR1 is SEHNR and CDR2 FQNEAQ (reference sequence). The V and J ends lost 4 bases and 0 bases respectively, with 17 bases between them. Here the CDR3 reads CASSSLGGGLSTDTQYF. The CDR3 DNA is TGTGCCAGCAGCTCACTAGGTGGGGGGCTAAGCACAGATACGCAGTATTTT.

There are many counts of this clonotype. CDR3 sequence reads: CASSNRGQNQPQHF. CDR3 in DNA: TGTGCCAGCAGTAACAGGGGGCAGAATCAGCCCCAGCATTTT. The chain couples TRBV28 to TRBJ1-5; 9 bases are a match to TRBD1. Looked up from germline, CDR1 is MDHEN and CDR2 is SYDVKM. J was trimmed by 4 bases and V by 5 bases; bases with no gene match: 3. This CDR3 has 14 residues. Full variable domain (missing parts from reference TRBV28 and TRBJ1-5): DVKVTQSSRYLVKRTGEKVFLECVQDMDHENMFWYRQDPGLGLRLIYFSYDVKMKEKGDIPEGYSVSREKKERFSLILESASTNQTSMYLCASSNRGQNQPQHFGDGTRLSIL.

This clonotype has a single count. In this CDR3 the conserved last residue, phenylalanine or tryptophan, is missing, so a read error is likely. The chain has TRBV5-1 and TRBJ1-1; tentatively, D is TRBD1 (5 bases). Germline lookup yields CDR1 SGHRS and CDR2 YFSETQ. V dropped 0 bases and J dropped 1 base, with 10 bases sitting between them. CDR3 size: 15 residues. The CDR3 coding sequence is TGCGCCAGCAGCTTGGTGGGGGTCCCGAACACTGAAGCTTTCCTT. This encodes CASSLVGVPNTEAFL.

This sequence joins TRBV5-1 and TRBJ2-5; D is unresolved. Germline CDR1 reads SGHRS; CDR2 reads YFSETQ. Trimming removed 10 bases from V and 3 bases from J, with 7 bases in between. This CDR3 region has 10 residues. The CDR3 DNA reads TGCGCCCGCGGCGAAGAGACCCAGTACTTC. Its protein product is CARGEETQYF. The full variable domain, its missing parts supplied by reference TRBV5-1 and TRBJ2-5, is KAGVTQTPRYLIKTRGQQVTLSCSPISGHRSVSWYQQTPGQGLQFLFEYFSETQRNKGNFPGRFSGRQFSNSRSEMNVSTLELGDSALYLCARGEETQYFGPGTRLLVL.

This clonotype was found a few times. The chain links TRBV7-9 to TRBJ2-7; D is perhaps TRBD2 (6 bases). CDR1 is SEHNR, CDR2 FQNEAQ, per germline (reference sequence). The CDR3 extends over 14 amino acids. With 6 bases removed from V and 3 bases from J, the gap between germline ends came to 15 bases. CDR3 nucleotides: TGTGCCAGCAGTCGGCGTAAGGAGGGCTACGAGCAGTACTTC. Its protein is CASSRRKEGYEQYF.

As regards this clonotype: A clone one base away is much larger, so this may be a read error. The chain uses TRBV7-3 and TRBJ1-1; 10 nucleotides line up with TRBD1. Trimming cost V 5 bases and J 5 bases; bases outside gene matches: 11. The germline V gene encodes CDR1 SGHTA and CDR2 FQGTGA. The CDR3 contains 16 residues. CDR3 in amino acids: CASSRIDRGLITEAFF. DNA for the CDR3: TGTGCCAGCAGCCGCATTGACAGGGGGCTTATAACTGAAGCTTTCTTT.

The rearrangement links TRBV6-5 to TRBJ1-4; 8 bases line up with TRBD1. CDR3 length: 16 amino acids. Germline-derived CDR1 and CDR2 are MNHEY and SVGAGI. The trim removed 7 bases at V and 0 bases at J, leaving 7 bases unmatched. CDR3 sequence (DNA): TGTGCCAGCATGAAAGGGACAGGAGCAACTAATGAAAAACTGTTTTTT. It yields the protein CASMKGTGATNEKLFF.

To note about this clonotype: Mismatch with germline at one junction end may stem from a read error. The V call is TRBV2, the J call TRBJ2-7, with a tentative D call TRBD1 (7 bases). This CDR3 comprises 12 residues. In germline, CDR1 is SNHLY, CDR2 FYNNEI. The CDR3 spells CASSAAGGGNTF. DNA of the CDR3: TGTGCCAGCAGTGCCGCAGGGGGAGGAAACACCTTC.

V and J are TRBV9 and TRBJ2-7, with D possibly matching TRBD2 (5 bases). The germline gives CDR1 SGDLS, CDR2 YYNGEE. This CDR3 is 16 amino acids long. V gave up 4 bases and J gave up 0 bases, with 17 bases separating them. This CDR3 reads CASSQGLRAHSYEQYF. The CDR3 bases are TGTGCCAGCAGCCAAGGGTTGAGGGCCCACTCCTACGAGCAGTACTTC.

CDR3 protein: CASSISGGNQPQHF. In nucleotides, the CDR3 is TGTGCCAGTAGTATCTCAGGGGGGAATCAGCCCCAGCATTTT. The chain carries TRBV19 and TRBJ1-5; 7 bases fit TRBD1. Germline lookup yields CDR1 LNHDA and CDR2 SQIVND (reference sequence). The CDR3 is 14 amino acids. V trimming: 3 bases; J trimming: 4 bases; junction bases outside the gene matches: 3.